This TCR beta chain is drawn from a study of cytomegalovirus exposure and HLA in healthy donors. Findings of the study overall: Reports indicated that the classifier achieved high specificity and sensitivity in diagnosing cytomegalovirus status. Some TCR beta chains (approximately 180 of them) were listed as cytomegalovirus-associated.

Germline-derived CDR1 and CDR2 are SGHRS and YFSETQ. The ends were cut back, 4 bases at V and 7 bases at J, with 11 bases in the middle. The CDR3 runs 12 residues. Notes on this clone: Its antigen is not known.

The PCR had 60 Vbeta and 13 Jbeta primers. The method was immunoSEQ multiplex PCR; TCRdb's version includes in-frame clones alone and lacks a portion of them. Among over 150,000 clones listed, over 70% were seen once. The sample comprised PBMCs. This sequence joins TRBV5-1 and TRBJ1-1, with D uncertain. The clonotype comes from a woman aged 50 to 60 in good health and CMV-seropositive. The CDR3 region is CASSMEAGEAFF. CDR3 coding DNA: TGCGCCAGCAGCATGGAAGCGGGTGAAGCTTTCTTT. The variable domain in full, with the rest retrieved from reference TRBV5-1 and TRBJ1-1, is KAGVTQTPRYLIKTRGQQVTLSCSPISGHRSVSWYQQTPGQGLQFLFEYFSETQRNKGNFPGRFSGRQFSNSRSEMNVSTLELGDSALYLCASSMEAGEAFFGQGTRLTVV.